Below are 5 T cell receptor beta chains sequenced from a single sample in a study of blood T cell repertoires in COVID-19. Libraries were prepared by immunoSEQ multiplex PCR; TCRdb keeps only in-frame clonotypes and omits some of them. Of fewer than 100,000 clones listed, approximately 90% are singletons. The specimen was peripheral blood. All receptors derive from a human donor in a cohort sampled during active COVID-19.

The J gene is TRBJ1-6, the V gene TRBV5-1; 9 nucleotides align to TRBD1. Trimming took 3 bases from V and 10 from J; bases not matched to a gene: 26. The CDR3 loop spans 21 amino acids. Germline CDR1 reads SGHRS; CDR2 reads YFSETQ. DNA for the CDR3: TGCGCCAGCAGCTCGAGCCCGCCGGGACAGGGAATTTACTTGTATAGGTCACCCCTCCACTTT. This sequence encodes CASSSSPPGQGIYLYRSPLHF.

V usage is TRBV5-1 and J usage is TRBJ1-2; 8 nucleotides match TRBD1. Germline CDR1 reads SGHRS; CDR2 reads YFSETQ. The CDR3 sequence is 13 residues long. Unmatched junction bases numbered 2, after V lost 4 bases and J lost 3 bases. The CDR3 reads CASSPGGDYGYTF. CDR3 bases: TGCGCCAGCAGCCCAGGGGGCGACTATGGCTACACCTTC.

This rearrangement joins TRBV7-3 to TRBJ1-1; 9 bases are a match to TRBD1. Germline V CDR1 and CDR2: SGHTA, FQGTGA. There are 20 residues in the CDR3. With 1 base clipped from V and 4 bases from J, the junction kept 19 bases outside the gene matches. The CDR3 DNA is TGTGCCAGCAGCTTAAGGGCCGCCCGCGGGACAGGGAGGGAAGGCACTGAAGCTTTCTTT. It codes for CASSLRAARGTGREGTEAFF.

The rearrangement joins TRBV11-2 to TRBJ2-7, with no clear D. Trimming left V 3 bases short and J 0 bases short, with 3 bases between. CDR3 length: 12 residues. Looked up from germline, CDR1 is SGHAT and CDR2 is FQNNGV. CDR3 DNA: TGTGCCAGCAGCTTCCTCTCCTACGAGCAGTACTTC. Encoded protein: CASSFLSYEQYF.

The chain recombines TRBV14 with TRBJ2-2, with D unresolved. The germline gives CDR1 SGHDN, CDR2 FVKESK. Trimming took off 1 base at V and 0 bases at J, with 9 bases between the two ends. The CDR3 is 16 amino acids. DNA of the CDR3: TGTGCCAGCAGCCAAGTTGTTCATCCGAACACCGGGGAGCTGTTTTTT. As protein: CASSQVVHPNTGELFF.